These 9 T cell receptor beta chains originate from one sample sequenced in a study of blood T cell repertoires in COVID-19. Measured with immunoSEQ multiplex PCR; TCRdb has only the in-frame clones, and not every one. The sample lists under 200,000 clones; about 90% were seen once. The sequenced sample consisted of peripheral blood. The receptor set was obtained from a man in his late teens or twenties with active or convalescent COVID-19.

This clone has a single count. The genes are TRBV5-1 and TRBJ2-2, with TRBD2 identical over 7 bases. The CDR3 extends over 16 amino acids. V trimming: 4 bases; J trimming: 6 bases; junction bases outside the gene matches: 12. Germline CDR1 SGHRS, CDR2 YFSETQ. Here the CDR3 DNA reads TGCGCCAGCAGCCCCGTCTCCGGGGGGAAGGCCGGGGAGCTGTTTTTT. Translation gives CASSPVSGGKAGELFF.

V gene TRBV19 combines with J gene TRBJ1-1; TRBD1 aligns across 7 bases. CDR3 size: 16 residues. CDR1 and CDR2 (germline): LNHDA, SQIVND (reference sequence). The V gene end was trimmed by 7 bases and the J gene end by 5 bases; junction bases not matched to a gene: 16. The CDR3 DNA reads TGTGCCAGTACCCCGGACAGGAGGATAAAAGGGACTGAAGCTTTCTTT. Its translation: CASTPDRRIKGTEAFF.

This chain uses TRBV30 with TRBJ1-1; D uncertain. The CDR3 has 11 amino acids. CDR1 and CDR2 from the germline V gene are GTSNPN and SVGIG (reference sequence). Trimming stripped 4 bases from V and 2 bases from J, with 5 bases between. Here the CDR3 reads CAWNRNTEAFF. The CDR3 bases are TGTGCCTGGAACAGAAACACTGAAGCTTTCTTT. Full variable domain (rest looked up from reference TRBV30 and TRBJ1-1): SQTIHQWPATLVQPVGSPLSLECTVEGTSNPNLYWYRQAAGRGLQLLFYSVGIGQISSEVPQNLSASRPQDRQFILSSKKLLLSDSGFYLCAWNRNTEAFFGQGTRLTVV.

The gene calls are TRBV2 and TRBJ1-5; D gene ambiguous. Trimming left V 6 bases short and J 1 base short, with 10 bases between. CDR3 size: 14 residues. The germline V gene encodes CDR1 SNHLY and CDR2 FYNNEI. CDR3 residues: CASRTPGSNQPQHF. The DNA of the CDR3 is TGTGCCAGCAGGACCCCCGGGAGCAATCAGCCCCAGCATTTT.

The chain joins TRBV6-1 to TRBJ1-5; possibly TRBD1 for D (5 bases). Trimming removed 2 bases from V and 7 bases from J, with 6 bases in between. Germline CDR1 reads MNHNS; CDR2 reads SASEGT. The CDR3 has 12 amino acids. The CDR3 reads CASSEQGQPQHF. The CDR3 DNA sequence: TGTGCCAGCAGTGAACAGGGCCAGCCCCAGCATTTT.

The chain recombines TRBV18 with TRBJ1-1, with unresolved D. Per germline, CDR1 KGHSH and CDR2 LQKENI. The CDR3 is 15 residues long. The V and J ends lost 6 bases and 4 bases respectively, with 18 bases between them. CDR3 in amino acids: CASSPFSGETTEAFF. The CDR3, as DNA: TGTGCCAGCTCCCCTTTTAGTGGGGAGACCACTGAAGCTTTCTTT.

CDR3 sequence (DNA): TGTGCCACCAGCATTGGACTGGACGACGTGTTTCGTGGCTACACCTTC. Translating it yields CATSIGLDDVFRGYTF. The V call is TRBV15, the J call TRBJ1-2; unclear D gene. In germline, CDR1 is LNHNV, CDR2 YYDKDF (reference sequence). The CDR3 contains 16 residues. Trimming cost V 4 bases and J 7 bases, with 22 bases left between them.

This rearrangement joins TRBV5-1 to TRBJ2-7; the D gene is possibly TRBD1 (6 bases). V was cut by 4 bases and J by 3 bases, with 29 bases left in between. Looked up from germline, CDR1 is SGHRS and CDR2 is YFSETQ. CDR3 size: 19 residues. CDR3 in amino acids: CASSEPTQGPFLTIYEQYF. As DNA, the CDR3 is TGCGCCAGCAGCGAACCCACACAGGGCCCCTTCTTAACGATCTACGAGCAGTACTTC. Together with reference TRBV5-1 and TRBJ2-7, the CDR3 gives the full variable domain: KAGVTQTPRYLIKTRGQQVTLSCSPISGHRSVSWYQQTPGQGLQFLFEYFSETQRNKGNFPGRFSGRQFSNSRSEMNVSTLELGDSALYLCASSEPTQGPFLTIYEQYFGPGTRLTVT.

The gene calls are TRBV3-1 (or the pseudogene TRBV3-2) and TRBJ2-5, with a weak D call TRBD2 (5 bases). V lost 3 bases and J lost 2, with 16 bases in between. Looked up from germline, CDR1 is LGHDT and CDR2 is YNNKEL (reference sequence). The CDR3 has 16 residues. The CDR3 region is CASSQPVRRPQETQYF. The CDR3 DNA is TGTGCCAGCAGCCAGCCGGTAAGGAGGCCTCAAGAGACCCAGTACTTC.